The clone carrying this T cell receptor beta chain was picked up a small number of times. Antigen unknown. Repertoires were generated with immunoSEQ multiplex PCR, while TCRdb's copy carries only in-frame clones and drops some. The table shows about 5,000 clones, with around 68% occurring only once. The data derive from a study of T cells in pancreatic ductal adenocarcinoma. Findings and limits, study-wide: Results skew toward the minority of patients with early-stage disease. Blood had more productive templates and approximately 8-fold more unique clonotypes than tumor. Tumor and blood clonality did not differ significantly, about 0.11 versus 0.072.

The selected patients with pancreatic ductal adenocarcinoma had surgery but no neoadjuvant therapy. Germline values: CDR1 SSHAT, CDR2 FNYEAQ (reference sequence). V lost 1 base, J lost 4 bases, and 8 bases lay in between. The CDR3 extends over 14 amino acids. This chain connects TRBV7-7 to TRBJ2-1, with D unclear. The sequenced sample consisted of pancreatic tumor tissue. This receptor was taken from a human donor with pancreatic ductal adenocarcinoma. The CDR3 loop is CASSLDGRYNEQFF. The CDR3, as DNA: TGTGCCAGCAGCTTAGATGGCAGGTACAATGAGCAGTTCTTC.